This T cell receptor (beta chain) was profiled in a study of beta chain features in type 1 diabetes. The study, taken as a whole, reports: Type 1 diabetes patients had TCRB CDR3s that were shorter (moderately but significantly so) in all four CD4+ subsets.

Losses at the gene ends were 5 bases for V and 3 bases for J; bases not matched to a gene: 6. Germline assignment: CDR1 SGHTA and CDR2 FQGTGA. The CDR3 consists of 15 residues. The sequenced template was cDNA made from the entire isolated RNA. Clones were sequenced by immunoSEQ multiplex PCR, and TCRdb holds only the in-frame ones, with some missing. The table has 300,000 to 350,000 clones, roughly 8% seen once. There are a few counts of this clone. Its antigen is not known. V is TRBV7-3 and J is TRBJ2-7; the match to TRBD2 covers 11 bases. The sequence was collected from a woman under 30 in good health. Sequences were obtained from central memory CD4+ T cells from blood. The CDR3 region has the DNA TGTGCCAGCAGCCCTACTAGCGGGAGTCGCTACGAGCAGTACTTC. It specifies CASSPTSGSRYEQYF.